The 7 T cell receptor beta chains presented below share a single source sample, sequenced in a study of PD-1 blockade in classical Hodgkin lymphoma. Data came from immunoSEQ multiplex PCR; TCRdb stores just in-frame clones and leaves some out. The table has tens of thousands of clones, around three quarters seen once. There was relapse after autologous stem cell transplantation in every patient, and there was variation in brentuximab vedotin exposure. The sample consisted of peripheral blood mononuclear cells (PBMCs), taken before the second cycle of nivolumab. The receptor set was obtained from a human donor with classical Hodgkin lymphoma.

This clone was observed a handful of times. V usage is TRBV7-9 and J usage is TRBJ1-3; D unresolved. This CDR3 has 14 amino acids. V lost 4 bases and J lost 0, with 7 bases in between. Germline V gives CDR1 SEHNR, CDR2 FQNEAQ (reference sequence). The CDR3 coding sequence is TGTGCCAGCAGCTCTGGAAACTCTGGAAACACCATATATTTT. Translating gives CASSSGNSGNTIYF. The complete variable domain, with remaining parts taken from reference TRBV7-9 and TRBJ1-3, reads DTGVSQNPRHKITKRGQNVTFRCDPISEHNRLYWYRQTLGQGPEFLTYFQNEAQLEKSRLLSDRFSAERPKGSFSTLEIQRTEQGDSAMYLCASSSGNSGNTIYFGEGSWLTVV.

In DNA form, the CDR3 reads TGTGCCAGCAGTGCCCGACTCAGGGGTTCATACCAAGAGACCCAGTACTTC. This sequence encodes CASSARLRGSYQETQYF. The chain combines TRBV6-1 with TRBJ2-5; a possible D gene is TRBD1 (6 bases). The CDR3 spans 17 residues. The germline gives CDR1 MNHNS, CDR2 SASEGT. V was clipped by 4 bases and J by 0 bases, with 18 bases between them.

The chain recombines TRBV6-6 with TRBJ1-3; TRBD1 aligns across 9 bases. There are 13 residues in the CDR3. Germline V gene data show CDR1 as MNHNY and CDR2 as SVGAGI (reference sequence). The CDR3 region has the DNA TGTGCGATACAGGGGGCCACTGGAAACACCATATATTTT. Translation: CAIQGATGNTIYF.

V gene TRBV6-1 combines with J gene TRBJ2-7; D is ambiguous. The germline V gene has CDR1 MNHNS and CDR2 SASEGT. CDR3 size: 10 residues. V lost 6 bases, J lost 3 bases, and 3 bases lay in between. In DNA form, the CDR3 reads TGTGCCAGCAGGGACTACGAGCAGTACTTC. It specifies CASRDYEQYF.

V gene TRBV7-2 combines with J gene TRBJ2-1; D unclear. With 1 base removed from V and 9 bases from J, the gap between germline ends came to 7 bases. Germline V gene lookup returns CDR1 SGHTA and CDR2 FQGNSA. The CDR3 length is 12 residues. In DNA, the CDR3 is TGTGCCAGCAGCTTAGTAGGGATTGAGCAGTTCTTC. This sequence encodes CASSLVGIEQFF.

V and J are TRBV5-6 and TRBJ1-1, with D unclear. Germline CDR1 is SGHDT and CDR2 is YYEEEE. This CDR3 spans 18 amino acids. V lost 4 bases, J lost 0 bases, and 22 bases lay in between. CDR3 bases: TGTGCCAGCAGCGTCACCGTCCTAATTCGTTCCATGAACACTGAAGCTTTCTTT. It encodes CASSVTVLIRSMNTEAFF.

The chain joins TRBV6-1 to TRBJ2-3, with D unclear. Germline V gives CDR1 MNHNS, CDR2 SASEGT. The CDR3 sequence is 11 residues long. The V gene lost 3 bases and the J gene lost 10 bases, with 8 bases spanning the gap. The CDR3 is CASSEWNSQYF. The CDR3 nucleotides are TGTGCCAGCAGTGAGTGGAACTCGCAGTATTTT.